One sample yielded the 10 T cell receptor beta chains listed below, sequenced in a study of CD8 T cells in Susac syndrome. Reverse transcription of roughly 0.45 to 1 ug RNA used random hexamers. TCRdb re-called the immunoSEQ multiplex PCR reads through MiXCR, storing one row per CDR3 protein. The profile shows under 200,000 distinct CDR3 sequences, around 94% of them singletons. Sequences were obtained from CD4+ T cells from PBMCs. Receptors originate from a human donor with Susac syndrome.

The chain uses TRBV29-1 and TRBJ2-3; D remains unclear. V gave up 7 bases and J gave up 1 base, with 3 bases separating them. The germline V gene encodes CDR1 SQVTM and CDR2 ANQGSEA. The CDR3 loop spans 10 amino acids. The CDR3 nucleotides are TGCAGCGGTGGCACAGATACGCAGTATTTT. It specifies CSGGTDTQYF.

The rearrangement links TRBV29-1 to TRBJ2-5, with TRBD1 as a possible D gene (6 bases). Per germline, CDR1 SQVTM and CDR2 ANQGSEA. The CDR3 covers 11 residues. V gave up 7 bases and J gave up 5 bases, with 11 bases separating them. The CDR3 sequence is CSGGPTETQYF. In nucleotides, the CDR3 is TGCAGCGGGGGGCCCACCGAGACCCAGTACTTC. The complete variable domain, with remaining parts taken from reference TRBV29-1 and TRBJ2-5, reads SAVISQKPSRDICQRGTSLTIQCQVDSQVTMMFWYRQQPGQSLTLIATANQGSEATYESGFVIDKFPISRPNLTFSTLTVSNMSPEDSSIYLCSGGPTETQYFGPGTRLLVL.

The V and J genes are TRBV7-2 and TRBJ2-7, with TRBD2 identical over 7 bases. V lost 6 bases, J lost 2 bases, and 10 bases stayed unmatched. There are 15 residues in the CDR3. Germline CDR1 is SGHTA and CDR2 is FQGNSA. Here the CDR3 DNA reads TGTGCCAGCAGTTTAAGCGGGGTAGACCCCTACGAGCAGTACTTC. Protein sequence: CASSLSGVDPYEQYF.

The chain employs TRBV2 and TRBJ2-3, with 8 bases matching TRBD2. This CDR3 is built from 16 residues. V shed 2 bases and J 6 bases; nucleotides not matched to a gene: 10. Germline V gene data show CDR1 as SNHLY and CDR2 as FYNNEI. The CDR3 spells CASSEPSGLGGDTQYF. DNA of the CDR3: TGTGCCAGCAGTGAACCTTCGGGACTAGGGGGTGATACGCAGTATTTT.

The CDR3 nucleotides are TGCAGTGCTGTAGCGGGGGCCTCCTACGAGCAGTACTTC. It translates to CSAVAGASYEQYF. The gene calls are TRBV20-1 and TRBJ2-7, with 9 bases lining up with TRBD2. The germline V gene has CDR1 DFQATT and CDR2 SNEGSKA (reference sequence). With V trimmed by 5 bases and J by 0 bases, 2 bases remained unmatched. The CDR3 spans 13 residues.

The CDR3 sequence is CASRPGALGREGTEAFF. DNA of the CDR3: TGTGCCAGCAGACCGGGTGCGTTGGGCAGGGAGGGCACTGAAGCTTTCTTT. The chain has TRBV2 and TRBJ1-1, with D tentatively TRBD1 (5 bases). Looked up from germline, CDR1 is SNHLY and CDR2 is FYNNEI. The CDR3 contains 17 residues. Between the trimmed V and J ends, which lost 6 bases and 4 bases, there was a span of 24 bases.

The V call is TRBV9, the J call TRBJ2-7, with D possibly TRBD1 on 7 matching bases. Trimming cost V 8 bases and J 7 bases, with 16 bases left between them. Germline CDR1 reads SGDLS; CDR2 reads YYNGEE. The CDR3 totals 12 residues. In nucleotides, the CDR3 is TGTGCCAGTGGAGGGGGCCAGAGGGAGCAGTACTTC. It translates to CASGGGQREQYF.

The J gene is TRBJ2-4, the V gene TRBV6-1; 11 bases map to TRBD2. With 5 bases clipped from V and 5 bases from J, the junction kept 8 bases outside the gene matches. The CDR3 length is 16 residues. CDR1 is MNHNS and CDR2 is SASEGT in the germline V gene. CDR3 protein: CASSRLAGIRENIQYF. CDR3 DNA: TGTGCCAGCAGTCGACTAGCGGGGATCCGTGAAAACATTCAGTACTTC.

The V call is TRBV20-1, the J call TRBJ2-5; 8 bases agree with TRBD2. V gave up 6 bases and J gave up 5 bases; unmatched junction bases: 8. Germline V gene data show CDR1 as DFQATT and CDR2 as SNEGSKA (reference sequence). This CDR3 region has 13 residues. CDR3 in amino acids: CSAHSGVHETQYF. DNA of the CDR3: TGCAGTGCCCATAGCGGGGTCCACGAGACCCAGTACTTC.

This clonotype has just one count. The chain recombines TRBV2 with TRBJ1-2; 8 bases are a match to TRBD1. The CDR3 has 13 amino acids. The germline V gene encodes CDR1 SNHLY and CDR2 FYNNEI. The V gene end was trimmed by 10 bases and the J gene end by 5 bases; junction bases not matched to a gene: 9. CDR3 in amino acids: CATVDREYYGYTF. CDR3 coding DNA: TGTGCCACCGTGGACAGGGAATATTATGGCTACACCTTC.